Following are 20 T cell receptor delta chains from one sample sequenced in a study of DNA immune sequencing with unique molecular identifiers. Primers for all 8 TRDV and 4 TRDJ genes amplified genomic DNA in 32-plex. Adapter PCR followed roughly 3 barcoding PCR cycles that attached a 12-nucleotide UMI. TCRdb fed the multiplex PCR reads to CATT. The repertoire includes about 4,500 delta-chain clones, roughly 12% of them detected once, and around 53% sits in the top ten. Material: gamma-delta T cells enriched from blood buffy coat, or unenriched PBMCs (not recorded which). Receptors originate from a human donor in good health.

As regards this clone: A far larger clone is just one base off, so this is likely a read error. Other DNA sequences in the sample encode the same CDR3. DNA for the CDR3: TGTGCCTGTGACACCTTGGGGACCACGAACGGATCCTGGGACACCCGACAGATGTTTTTC. Its protein product is CACDTLGTTNGSWDTRQMFF. J is TRDJ3 and V is TRDV2, with a tentative D call TRDD3 (5 bases). Germline CDR1 GEAIGNYY, CDR2 EKD. This CDR3 is built from 20 residues. V lost 0 bases and J lost 1, with 18 bases in between.

The table lists this clone with a few counts. TCRdb's entry gives the protein of a much larger clone, which mismatches this DNA's translation at residue 8, likely from a read error; the protein reported here is translated from the DNA. The gene calls are TRDV2 and TRDJ1; 7 bases line up with TRDD3. In germline, CDR1 is GEAIGNYY, CDR2 EKD. The J segment lost 0 bases and the V segment lost 3 bases, leaving 6 bases of the junction unmatched. The CDR3 spans 15 residues. CDR3 in amino acids: CACDLLGSDTDKLIF. CDR3 bases: TGTGCCTGTGACCTACTGGGGTCAGACACCGATAAACTCATCTTT.

This clone has only a few counts. The protein given by TCRdb reflects a much larger clone and differs at residue 4 from this DNA's translation, likely from a read error; the protein shown is the DNA's translation. The chain links TRDV2 to TRDJ1; the match to TRDD3 covers 9 bases. The germline CDR1 and CDR2 sequences are GEAIGNYY and EKD. CDR3 length: 19 residues. This CDR3 reads CACGTLSLLGEEYTDKLIF. Here the CDR3 DNA reads TGTGCCTGTGGCACCTTGTCTTTACTGGGGGAAGAGTACACCGATAAACTCATCTTT.

This clone was recorded many times. With a far larger clone one base away, a read error is the likely cause. Other DNA sequences in the sample encode the same CDR3. The J gene is TRDJ1, the V gene TRDV2, with 11 bases lining up with TRDD3. The V and J ends lost 5 bases and 8 bases, in that order; junction bases with no gene match: 12. This CDR3 has 15 residues. Looked up from germline, CDR1 is GEAIGNYY and CDR2 is EKD. The CDR3 DNA follows: TGTGCCTGTGCCCAACTGGGGGATAGGGACGACAAACTCATCTTT. Its translation: CACAQLGDRDDKLIF.

As for this clone: TCRdb attributes to this sequence the protein of a much larger clone, which differs from the DNA translation at residue 7; a read error is likely, and the protein displayed is translated from the DNA. The chain recombines TRDV2 with TRDJ1; 9 positions agree with TRDD3. CDR3 length: 19 residues. The J segment lost 0 bases and the V segment lost 0 bases, leaving 13 bases of the junction unmatched. Germline V gene sequence: CDR1 GEAIGNYY, CDR2 EKD. For the CDR3, the DNA is TGTGCCTGTGACACCTTGGCTTTACTGGGGGAAGAGTACACCGATAAACTCATCTTT. Amino acids: CACDTLALLGEEYTDKLIF.

Regarding this clone: TCRdb lists the protein of a much larger clone for this DNA, which differs at residue 6, so this is likely a read error; the protein given here is translated from the DNA itself. The CDR3 here is CACAQQGDRDDKLIF. CDR3 in DNA: TGTGCCTGTGCCCAACAGGGGGATAGGGACGATAAACTCATCTTT. This chain links TRDV2 with TRDJ1, with 8 positions matching TRDD3. This CDR3 has 15 amino acids. Germline trimming cut 5 bases from V and 4 bases from J; bases unmatched to any gene: 11. Germline loops: CDR1 GEAIGNYY, CDR2 EKD.

This clone came up many times. It differs at one base from a far larger clone, so likely a read error. Other DNA sequences in this specimen translate into the identical CDR3. V usage is TRDV2 and J usage is TRDJ1; tentatively, D is TRDD3 (6 bases). The CDR3 length is 17 residues. Germline assignment: CDR1 GEAIGNYY and CDR2 EKD. V was trimmed by 1 base and J by 0 bases, leaving 17 bases between them. The CDR3 loop reads CACDTLGDGKYTDKLIF. DNA of the CDR3: TGTGCCTGTGACACTCTTGGGGATGGAAAGTACACCGATAAACTCATCTTT.

This clone has at least ten counts. This chain uses TRAV29/DV5 with TRDJ1, with 9 bases aligning to TRDD3. TCRdb lists no J gene, so it was determined here by aligning the DNA to germline. After removal of 3 bases from V and 8 bases from J, the junction contained 26 bases not matched to a gene. The CDR3 consists of 19 residues. CDR1 is NSMFDY and CDR2 is ISSIKDK in the germline V gene. The DNA of the CDR3 is TGTGCAGCAACCTTCCCTTCACCGTACTGGGGGACACCTAAATCCAAACTCATCTTT. It specifies CAATFPSPYWGTPKSKLIF.

The chain recombines TRDV1 with TRDJ1; 13 positions agree with TRDD3. The J gene comes from matching the DNA to germline here; TCRdb lacks it. V lost 2 bases to trimming and J lost 3 bases; unmatched junction nucleotides: 18. Germline lookup yields CDR1 TSWWSYY and CDR2 QGS. This CDR3 comprises 21 residues. CDR3 sequence (DNA): TGTGCTCTTGGGGAATCTTCCTACCCGTTTACTGGGGGATACGGGGCCGATAAACTCATCTTT. Translation: CALGESSYPFTGGYGADKLIF.

A word on this clone: The protein in TCRdb stems from a much larger clone and differs at residue 15 from this DNA's translation, likely a read error; here the protein is translated from the DNA. The rearrangement joins TRDV2 to TRDJ1; 11 bases match TRDD3. The CDR3 runs to 17 residues. Germline V CDR1 and CDR2: GEAIGNYY, EKD. CDR3 protein: CACDTVGGYAGTDKIIF. CDR3 nucleotide sequence: TGTGCCTGTGACACCGTTGGGGGATACGCTGGGACCGATAAAATCATCTTT.

Remarks on this clone: TCRdb's protein, taken from a much larger clone, differs from this DNA's translation at residue 18, likely owing to a read error; the protein displayed comes from the DNA. The chain employs TRDV2 and TRDJ1, with TRDD3 matching over 10 bases. The better agreement between TRDJ2 and the DNA end casts doubt on the J call. The CDR3 totals 19 residues. Germline CDR1 GEAIGNYY, CDR2 EKD. The CDR3: CACDTLVVGDTDPGNKLFF. DNA of the CDR3: TGTGCCTGTGACACCCTTGTAGTGGGGGATACTGACCCCGGGAATAAACTCTTCTTT.

Of note for this clone: TCRdb lists the protein of a much larger clone for this DNA, which differs at residue 7, so this is likely a read error; the protein given here is translated from the DNA itself. The chain links TRDV2 to TRDJ1; D gene ambiguous. The CDR3 sequence is 17 residues long. V dropped 3 bases and J dropped 0 bases, with 19 bases sitting between them. Germline values: CDR1 GEAIGNYY, CDR2 EKD. The CDR3 region is CACDSVQGPLYTDKLIF. The CDR3 DNA is TGTGCCTGTGACTCTGTACAGGGACCCTTGTACACCGATAAACTCATCTTT.

Note on this clone: A much bigger clone sits one base away, suggesting this may be a read error. The chain joins TRDV2 to TRDJ1; 9 nucleotides match TRDD3. The CDR3 runs 16 residues. The germline CDR1 and CDR2 sequences are GEAIGNYY and EKD. DNA for the CDR3: TGTTCCTGTGACGAAGTACTGGGGGAGTACACCGATAAACTCATCTTT. Translated: CSCDEVLGEYTDKLIF.

This clone was found many times. The DNA of the CDR3 is TGTGCTTATAGACGCGGTGGTGGCCGGACTGGGGGATACGATAAACTCATCTTT. Its protein is CAYRRGGGRTGGYDKLIF. The chain couples TRAV38-2/DV8 to TRDJ1; the match to TRDD3 covers 11 bases. V was pared by 5 bases and J by 4 bases, with 16 bases of the junction left unmatched. Germline-derived CDR1 and CDR2 are TSESDYY and QEAYKQQN. The CDR3 runs to 18 residues.

This clone was detected ten times or more. J is TRDJ1 and V is TRDV1; tentatively, D is TRDD2 or TRDD3 (9 bases each). Because TCRdb records no J gene, it was assigned here through a match of the DNA to germline. Trimming cost V 0 bases and J 4 bases, with 51 bases left between them. CDR1 and CDR2 (germline): TSWWSYY, QGS. The CDR3 is 28 amino acids. The CDR3, as DNA: TGTGCTCTTGGGGAACTGACTCTTCGTTTGGGCCTTCCTACATTGGCGGGGGATACTGGGGGTCACTTCGATAAACTCATCTTT. This encodes CALGELTLRLGLPTLAGDTGGHFDKLIF.

Ten or more counts support this clone. Given a far larger clone just one base away, this is likely a sequencing read error. Other DNA sequences in the same sample also yield this CDR3. This rearrangement joins TRDV2 to TRDJ1; 13 bases map to TRDD3. Germline values: CDR1 GEAIGNYY, CDR2 EKD. Trimming took 2 bases from V and 3 from J; bases not matched to a gene: 5. The CDR3 covers 16 residues. The CDR3 region has the DNA TGTGCCTGTGACAAACTGGGGGATACGCAGGCCGATAAACTCATCTTT. Translation gives CACDKLGDTQADKLIF.

This clone has only a few counts. A far larger clone is just one base off, so this is likely a read error. Other nucleotide sequences from this sample produce the same CDR3. V usage is TRDV2 and J usage is TRDJ1, with a tentative D call TRDD2 (8 bases). Germline CDR1 reads GEAIGNYY; CDR2 reads EKD. Deletions cut 3 bases from V and 5 bases from J, with 33 bases between. CDR3 length: 20 residues. CDR3 in amino acids: CACDALPTSLGIKGIDKLIF. The CDR3, as DNA: TGTGCCTGTGACGCTCTTCCTACGTCTCTGGGAATAAAGGGGATAGATAAACTCATCTTT.

This clone was detected only a few times. The TCRdb protein, from a much larger clone, departs from this DNA's translation at residue 8, likely by read error; the protein shown derives from the DNA. The rearrangement joins TRDV2 to TRDJ1, with TRDD3 matching 11 bases. V was pared by 0 bases and J by 4 bases, with 12 bases of the junction left unmatched. The CDR3 spans 18 residues. Germline V lookup: CDR1 GEAIGNYY, CDR2 EKD. CDR3: CACDTVTSLGDNGDKLIF. DNA for the CDR3: TGTGCCTGTGACACCGTAACCTCACTGGGGGATAATGGCGATAAACTCATCTTT.

Many counts were recorded for this clone. The chain carries TRDV1 and TRDJ2; TRDD3 aligns across 9 bases. No J gene was available from TCRdb, and it was assigned here by a germline match of the DNA. Germline CDR1 TSWWSYY, CDR2 QGS. The CDR3 covers 26 residues. The ends lost 5 bases at V and 0 bases at J; junction bases unmatched: 34. The DNA for the CDR3 is TGTGCTCTTGGGAAGGTCGTGCCAGTTCCCCAAAATACTGGGGGACGTGGAACAGCTTTGACAGCACAACTCTTCTTT. It specifies CALGKVVPVPQNTGGRGTALTAQLFF.

This clone was detected a few times. The chain links TRAV38-2/DV8 to TRDJ1; 11 bases fit TRDD3. V shed 8 bases, J shed 1 base, and the junction held 13 bases outside the gene matches. Germline loops: CDR1 TSESDYY, CDR2 QEAYKQQN. This CDR3 is 17 amino acids long. The CDR3 spells CAYQEGWGIQATDKLIF. The CDR3 region has the DNA TGTGCTTACCAAGAGGGCTGGGGGATACAGGCCACCGATAAACTCATCTTT.